Here is one T cell receptor (beta chain) with its context. Its cognate antigen has yet to be identified. The record has no base qualities; no much larger clone is one base away. The sample belongs to a study of cytomegalovirus exposure and HLA in healthy donors (dated by TCRdb to the late 2010s). For context, the study as a whole: According to an earlier analysis of several hundred of the donors, some 180 million T cells yielded roughly 110 million unique TCR beta sequences and around 280 Gb of sequence data. About 300 gigabases of sequencing data and 70 million to 100 million unique TCR sequences were included in an early release covering several hundred HLA-typed donors. Among the roughly 380 genotyped donors, approximately 76% belonged to the genetic ancestry cluster associated with self-reported Caucasian donors. The aim of the study was to test whether cataloging public T cell receptors could identify signatures of past pathogen exposure. Using immunosequencing, the study profiled T cell repertoires from 666 subjects and related those repertoires to cytomegalovirus serostatus. In addition to the first cohort of approximately 670 subjects, a separate validation cohort of 120 different subjects was used. To predict cytomegalovirus infection status, the study combined high-throughput TCR immunosequencing, statistical association of individual TCRs with disease status, and machine learning. In a later analysis, previously published TCR beta repertoires from 666 donors were re-analyzed and high-resolution HLA genotyping was added so that TCR occurrence patterns could be studied. Rather than using new phenotypic data, the later analysis identified candidate immune exposures from TCR beta sequences and from how often those sequences occurred across donors. To decide whether each TCR beta V gene segment behaved as functional or pseudogenic, an earlier analysis of approximately 620 of the donors relied on high-throughput TCR beta sequencing. Alongside the repertoire data, information on donor age, sex, ethnicity and CMV serostatus was compiled. A later genetic analysis took genome-wide SNP genotypes for about 55% of the roughly 700 donors and used that subset as a discovery cohort. Every repertoire in the discovery cohort had been generated on one and the same sequencing platform. HLA typing covered class I and class II loci at four-digit resolution. The number of typed donors differed by locus: roughly 629-640 for A, B, C, DRB1 and DQB1; approximately 540 for DQA1; approximately 610 for DPA1; and 400 to 480 for DPB1. A handful of DR-DQ haplotypes were handled as single units for association and clustering because linkage in the cohort was strong. Across 398 genotyped donors of the cohort, an average of approximately 200,000 unique TCR beta nucleotide sequences per donor were sequenced, and roughly a sixth of those sequences were non-productive. Paper-wide results and their limitations: In a later analysis, 15,000 to 20,000 TCR beta sequences were associated with specific HLA alleles at a false discovery rate of 0.05. Because HLA typing was missing for some donors at each locus, association tests included only the typed subset. V-gene and J-gene trimming of TCR beta chains was associated with a missense DCLRE1C variant in a later genetic analysis, and the association was replicated in an independent cohort. This cohort had only TCR beta chains sequenced, and the lack of alpha or paired-chain data limited which features could be detected. Presence/absence analyses assumed roughly uniform sequencing depth across donors, an assumption that may not hold. A further reported finding was that TCR beta sequences accurately predicted the HLA-A and HLA-B alleles for most subjects in the first cohort. Correlated functional status among segregating V segments might be attributable to linkage disequilibrium, but an unknown experimental factor could not be ruled out. It was suggested by the authors that the approach could potentially be generalized to other disease states and immunological phenotypes. Compared with the roughly 670-donor mean, donors in an Asian-associated ancestry cluster had fewer N-insertions in productive TCRs, according to a later genetic analysis. According to a later analysis, most CMV-associated TCR beta chains appeared to be HLA-restricted, and the HLA associations seemed to be driven largely by CMV exposure. A later analysis reported that several top co-occurrence clusters appeared linked to parvovirus B19, influenza, CMV and Epstein-Barr virus. In the study, around 160 TCR beta chains were listed as associated with cytomegalovirus. Broadly in line with IMGT annotations, most TCR beta V segments showed up in productive rearrangements about 90% or about 30% of the time in an earlier analysis of 587 of the donors. Strong co-occurrence of HLA alleles, especially DR and DQ, made assigning TCR associations to individual alleles difficult. A cluster of highly shared sequence variants was judged likely to be a technical artifact of the sequencing pipeline. Across donors, most TCR sequences were observed very rarely, whereas some public TCRs were present in many individuals. Immune exposure information for the cohort was limited to CMV serostatus. A few of the identified cytomegalovirus-associated TCR beta chains were confirmed in vitro to be specific for cytomegalovirus antigens. Cytomegalovirus status was reported to be diagnosed by the classifier with high specificity and sensitivity in both the original and validation cohorts. In a later analysis, HLA-associated TCR beta chains showed more clonal expansion and lower generation probabilities than non-associated chains that were equally common. In a later analysis, the rate of TCR association differed among HLA loci, with DRB1 alleles having the most associated TCRs and HLA-C alleles having the fewest. The earlier analysis of a few hundred of the donors excluded some 15 rarely observed V segments, including chromosome 9 orphons, because counts were too low.

The library relied on the immunoSEQ multiplex PCR assay. For the multiplex PCR, a mixture combining 60 forward primers for TCR Vbeta segments and 13 reverse primers for TCR Jbeta segments was used. A multiplex PCR assay on genomic DNA amplified the CDR3 region of rearranged TCR beta genes. The amplified TCR beta libraries were sequenced on the Illumina HiSeq System as 87-base-pair reads. The study's processing was this. A later analysis tallied tens of millions of unique TCR beta chains across the 610 or so repertoires, and 10 million to 11 million of those chains were shared by two or more donors. Raw reads were error-corrected and collapsed into unique sequences by a nearest-neighbor algorithm in which closely related sequences were merged to remove PCR and sequencing errors. To assign V, D and J gene segments, CDR3 sequences were aligned to IMGT reference sequences. For a sequence to be retained, a match of at least six nucleotides was required to both a V gene segment and a J gene segment. A rearrangement was called productive if the CDR3 had no stop codons and remained in frame with V and J, and every other rearrangement was called non-productive. Following IMGT convention, CDR3 was defined as the stretch from the second conserved V-encoded cysteine up to the conserved J-encoded phenylalanine. Sequences without an unambiguous match to a single V gene segment were excluded from the earlier analysis of several hundred of the donors. In an earlier analysis of several hundred of the donors, V segments were called functional above 56.7% productive rearrangements and were called segregating when the between-donor standard deviation exceeded 5%. A statistical classification framework was developed to diagnose cytomegalovirus status using the catalog of TCR beta chain sequences. In a later analysis, TCR nucleotide sequences were compared against IMGT/GENE-DB human TR gene sequences so that V and J genes could be assigned. A later analysis assigned CDR3 sequences and most-parsimonious VDJ recombination scenarios with the TCRdist pipeline. In a later analysis, each TCR beta chain was defined by its CDR3 amino acid sequence together with its V-gene family, and reads without a unique V-gene family were excluded. To address suspected cross-contamination and a sequencing artifact, a later analysis removed some 620 highly shared, low-generation-probability nucleotide sequences. For each public chain, a later analysis derived a clonal expansion index from normalized ranks of inferred template counts within each repertoire. In a later analysis, generation probabilities were computed using a VDJ recombination model fitted to out-of-frame rearrangements, and the results were checked against IGoR. A later analysis scored TCR-TCR, TCR-HLA and TCR-CMV co-occurrence with hypergeometric tests, applying a repertoire-size bias correction to TCR pairs. A later analysis estimated false discovery rates by permuting HLA or CMV assignments 20 times. In a later analysis, co-occurring TCRs were grouped using DBSCAN, with TCRdist sequence similarity added in when clustering inside HLA-allele-positive subsets. Co-occurrence clustering excluded repertoires with fewer than 30,000 or more than 120,000 public chains, plus five with anomalous nucleotide sharing. TCRdb retrieved this table from immuneACCESS and kept in-frame rearrangements only. Not all clones are present; in checked studies, unresolved V genes account for under half, and no reason is known for the remainder. Clonal size and the V and J genes are those of that table, whereas D and trimming came from the DNA. The sample yields 150,000 to 200,000 clones; around 77% were counted once. In total, the top ten clones hold 1.5% to 2% of the sample.

The cohort was made up of approximately 670 healthy bone marrow donors. At the time of sampling, every cohort member was nominally healthy, though immune exposures that went unrecorded were likely present. The donor was CMV seronegative and belonged to the group of around 350 seronegative cohort members. Each donor provided a peripheral blood sample, and peripheral blood mononuclear cells were used for TCR beta sequencing. The Qiagen DNeasy Blood Extraction Kit was used to extract genomic DNA from the blood cell samples. This clonotype was sampled from a woman in her twenties or thirties in good health and CMV-seronegative. Specimen: PBMCs.

CDR3 protein: CASSPGLAATTDTQYF. The DNA reads as follows: TGTGCCAGCAGTCCGGGACTAGCGGCAACCACAGATACGCAGTATTTT. The rearrangement joined TRBV7-9 to TRBJ2-3, and TRBD2 matches 11 of the central bases. The germline V gene (reference sequence) yields SEHNR for CDR1 and FQNEAQ for CDR2. Its CDR3 holds 16 amino acids, cysteine through phenylalanine. Only CDR3 DNA remains: 48 bases, in frame from the first base. Ends trimmed: V by 6 bases, J by 2 bases; bases unmatched to a gene: 7.